The 3 T cell receptor beta chains below all came from one sample that was sequenced in a study of identical twins. From the 5' RACE reads, TCRdb called clonotypes with MiXCR, one entry per CDR3 protein. The sample shows 280,000 or so distinct CDR3 sequences, under 9.5% of them seen only once. The sample was also linked to a second study, of yellow fever vaccine responses in identical twins.

Specimen: memory (CD45RO+) T cells sorted from blood. Receptors were obtained from a woman between 18 and 30 years old in good health.

The rearrangement links TRBV28 to TRBJ2-7; D call uncertain. From germline, CDR1 is MDHEN and CDR2 SYDVKM. Between the trimmed V and J ends, which lost 3 bases and 5 bases, there was a span of 17 bases. There are 15 residues in the CDR3. In DNA, the CDR3 is TGTGCCAGCAGTTTTCTAAGAAACGGACCCCACGAGCAGTACGTC. The encoded protein is CASSFLRNGPHEQYV.

The gene calls are TRBV15 and TRBJ1-5; 7 bases match TRBD1. Trimming took 6 bases from V and 2 from J; bases not matched to a gene: 4. Looked up from germline, CDR1 is LNHNV and CDR2 is YYDKDF (reference sequence). The CDR3 is made up of 14 amino acids. The CDR3 DNA reads as TGTGCCACCAGAAGACAGGGAGGCAATCAGCCCCAGCATTTT. Translating it yields CATRRQGGNQPQHF.

The chain carries TRBV12-5 and TRBJ2-7; a possible D gene is TRBD2 (5 bases). CDR3 length equals 15 residues. Trimming stripped 2 bases from V and 0 bases from J, with 11 bases between. Germline loops: CDR1 LGHNT, CDR2 FRNRAP. The CDR3 DNA is TGTGCTAGTGGTTTGCTCCTCCGGGGCTCCTACGAGCAGTACTTC. Its translation: CASGLLLRGSYEQYF.